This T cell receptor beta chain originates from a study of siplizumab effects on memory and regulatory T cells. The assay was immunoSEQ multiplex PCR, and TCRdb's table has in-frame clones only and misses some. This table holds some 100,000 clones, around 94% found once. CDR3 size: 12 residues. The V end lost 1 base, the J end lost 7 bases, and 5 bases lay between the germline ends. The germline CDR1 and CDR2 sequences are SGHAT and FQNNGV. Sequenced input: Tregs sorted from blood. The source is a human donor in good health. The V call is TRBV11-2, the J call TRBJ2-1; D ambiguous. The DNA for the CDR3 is TGTGCCAGCAGCTTAGGCCGGAATGAGCAGTTCTTC. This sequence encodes CASSLGRNEQFF.